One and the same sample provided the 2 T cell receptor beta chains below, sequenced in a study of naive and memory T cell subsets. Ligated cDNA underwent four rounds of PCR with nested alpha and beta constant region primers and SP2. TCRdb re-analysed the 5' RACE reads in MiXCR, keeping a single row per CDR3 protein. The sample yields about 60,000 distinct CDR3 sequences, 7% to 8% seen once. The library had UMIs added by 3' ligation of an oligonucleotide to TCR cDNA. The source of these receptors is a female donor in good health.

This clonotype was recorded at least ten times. The CDR3 protein is CASSVIEANTEAFF. The CDR3 bases are TGTGCCAGCAGCGTAATAGAAGCGAACACTGAAGCTTTCTTT. The rearrangement uses TRBV9 and TRBJ1-1, with unresolved D. This CDR3 spans 14 amino acids. The ends were cut back, 1 base at V and 1 base at J, with 8 bases in the middle. CDR1 SGDLS and CDR2 YYNGEE come from the germline V gene.

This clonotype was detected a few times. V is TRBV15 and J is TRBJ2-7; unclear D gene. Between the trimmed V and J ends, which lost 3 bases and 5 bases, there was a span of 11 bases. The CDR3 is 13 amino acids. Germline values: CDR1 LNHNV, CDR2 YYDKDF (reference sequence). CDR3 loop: CATSRDRGHEQYF. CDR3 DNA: TGTGCCACCAGCAGGGACCGCGGCCACGAGCAGTACTTC.